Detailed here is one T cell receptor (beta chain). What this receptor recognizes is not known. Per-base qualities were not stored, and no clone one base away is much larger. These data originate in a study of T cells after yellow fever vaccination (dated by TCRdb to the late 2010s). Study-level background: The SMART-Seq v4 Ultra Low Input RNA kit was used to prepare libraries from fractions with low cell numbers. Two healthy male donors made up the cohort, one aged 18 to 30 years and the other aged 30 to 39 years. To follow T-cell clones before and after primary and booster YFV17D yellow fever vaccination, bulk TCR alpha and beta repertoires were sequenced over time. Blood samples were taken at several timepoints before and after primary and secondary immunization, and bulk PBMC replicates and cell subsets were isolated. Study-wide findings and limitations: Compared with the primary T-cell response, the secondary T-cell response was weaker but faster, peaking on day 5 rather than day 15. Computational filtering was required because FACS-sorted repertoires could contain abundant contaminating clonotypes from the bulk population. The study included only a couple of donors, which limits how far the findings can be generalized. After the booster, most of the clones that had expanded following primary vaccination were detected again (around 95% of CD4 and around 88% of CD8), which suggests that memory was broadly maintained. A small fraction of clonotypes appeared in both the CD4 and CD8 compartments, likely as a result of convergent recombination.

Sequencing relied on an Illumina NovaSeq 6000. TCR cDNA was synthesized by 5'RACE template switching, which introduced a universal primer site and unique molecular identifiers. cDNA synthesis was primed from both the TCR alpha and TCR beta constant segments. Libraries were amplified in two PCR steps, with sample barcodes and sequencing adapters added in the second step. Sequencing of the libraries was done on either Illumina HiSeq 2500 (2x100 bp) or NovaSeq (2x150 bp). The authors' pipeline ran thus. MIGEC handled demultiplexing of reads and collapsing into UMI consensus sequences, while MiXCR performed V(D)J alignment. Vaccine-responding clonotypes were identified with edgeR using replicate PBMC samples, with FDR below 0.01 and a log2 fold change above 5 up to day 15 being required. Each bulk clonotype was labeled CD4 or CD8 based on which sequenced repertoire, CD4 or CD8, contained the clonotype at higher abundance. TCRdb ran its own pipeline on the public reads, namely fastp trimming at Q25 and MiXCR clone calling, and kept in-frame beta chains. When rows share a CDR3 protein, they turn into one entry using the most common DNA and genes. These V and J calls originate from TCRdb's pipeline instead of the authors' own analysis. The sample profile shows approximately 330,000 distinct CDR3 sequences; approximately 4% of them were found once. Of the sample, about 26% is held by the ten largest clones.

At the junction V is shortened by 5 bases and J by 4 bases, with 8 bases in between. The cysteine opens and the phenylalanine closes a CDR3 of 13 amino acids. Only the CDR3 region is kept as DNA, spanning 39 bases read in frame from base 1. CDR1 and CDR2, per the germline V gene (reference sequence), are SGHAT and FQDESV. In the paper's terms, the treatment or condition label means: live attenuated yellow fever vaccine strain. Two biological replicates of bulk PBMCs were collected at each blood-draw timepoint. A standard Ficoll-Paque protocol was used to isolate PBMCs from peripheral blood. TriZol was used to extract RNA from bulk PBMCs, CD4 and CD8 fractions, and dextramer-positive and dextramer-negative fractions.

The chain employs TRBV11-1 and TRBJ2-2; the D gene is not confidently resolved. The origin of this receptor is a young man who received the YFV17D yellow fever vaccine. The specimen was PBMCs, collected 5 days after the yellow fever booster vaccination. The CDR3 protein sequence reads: CASSQTSTGELFF. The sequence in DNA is TGTGCCAGCAGCCAGACAAGCACCGGGGAGCTGTTTTTT.